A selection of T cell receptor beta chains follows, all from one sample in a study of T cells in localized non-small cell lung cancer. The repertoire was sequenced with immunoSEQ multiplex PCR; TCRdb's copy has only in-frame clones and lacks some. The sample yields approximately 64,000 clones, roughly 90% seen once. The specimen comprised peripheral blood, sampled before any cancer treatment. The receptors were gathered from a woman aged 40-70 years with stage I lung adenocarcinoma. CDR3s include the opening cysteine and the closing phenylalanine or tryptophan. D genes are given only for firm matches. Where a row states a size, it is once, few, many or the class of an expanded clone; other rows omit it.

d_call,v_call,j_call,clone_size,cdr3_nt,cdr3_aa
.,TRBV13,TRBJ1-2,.,TGTGCCAGCAGCTCAGGTCGGGGCAGGGAAGCCTATGGCTACACCTTC,CASSSGRGREAYGYTF
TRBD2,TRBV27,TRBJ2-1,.,TGTGCCAGCAGTTTTGGCGGGAGAAGGAATGAGCAGTTCTTC,CASSFGGRRNEQFF
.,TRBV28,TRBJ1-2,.,TGTGCCAGCAGTTTCAGGGGCCTTTATGGCTACACCTTC,CASSFRGLYGYTF
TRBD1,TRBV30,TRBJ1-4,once,TGTGCCTGGAGTGAAGGGACAGGGAATGAAAAACTGTTTTTT,CAWSEGTGNEKLFF
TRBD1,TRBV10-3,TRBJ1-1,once,TGTGCCATCAAGCAGGGACAGGGAACTGAAGCTTTCTTT,CAIKQGQGTEAFF
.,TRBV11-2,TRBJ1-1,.,TGTGCCAGCAGCTTAGGGACAGCTGAAGCTTTCTTT,CASSLGTAEAFF
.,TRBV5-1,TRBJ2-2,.,TGCGCCAGCAGCTTGAGCACACTAGCAGTGAGCGCCGGGGAGCTGTTTTTT,CASSLSTLAVSAGELFF
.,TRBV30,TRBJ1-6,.,TGTGCCTGGAGTGGTGGGAATTCACCCCTCCACTTT,CAWSGGNSPLHF
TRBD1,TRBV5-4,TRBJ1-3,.,TGTGCCAGCAGCTTCGGGACAGGGGGCTCTGGAAACACCATATATTTT,CASSFGTGGSGNTIYF
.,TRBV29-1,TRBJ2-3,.,TGCAGCGTTGAGCGGATCCAAGCCACAGATACGCAGTATTTT,CSVERIQATDTQYF
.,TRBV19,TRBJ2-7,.,TGTGCCAGTCGGGAGACAGGGAGCTACGAGCAGTACTTC,CASRETGSYEQYF